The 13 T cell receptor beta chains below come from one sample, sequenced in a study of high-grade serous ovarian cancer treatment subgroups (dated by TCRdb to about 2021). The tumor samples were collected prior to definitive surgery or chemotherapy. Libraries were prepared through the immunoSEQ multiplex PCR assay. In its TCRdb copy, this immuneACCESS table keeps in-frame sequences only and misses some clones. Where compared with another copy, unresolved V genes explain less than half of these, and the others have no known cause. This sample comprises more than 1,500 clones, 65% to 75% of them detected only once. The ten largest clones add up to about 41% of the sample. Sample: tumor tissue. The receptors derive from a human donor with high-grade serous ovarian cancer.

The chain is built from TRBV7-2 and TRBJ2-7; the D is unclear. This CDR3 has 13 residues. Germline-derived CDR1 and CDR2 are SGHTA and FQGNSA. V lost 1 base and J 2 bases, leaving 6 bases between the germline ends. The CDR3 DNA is TGTGCCAGCAGCTTAGATGCGGCCTACGAGCAGTACTTC. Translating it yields CASSLDAAYEQYF. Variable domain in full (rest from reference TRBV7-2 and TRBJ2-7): GAGVSQSPSNKVTEKGKDVELRCDPISGHTALYWYRQSLGQGLEFLIYFQGNSAPDKSGLPSDRFSAERTGGSVSTLTIQRTQQEDSAVYLCASSLDAAYEQYFGPGTRLTVT.

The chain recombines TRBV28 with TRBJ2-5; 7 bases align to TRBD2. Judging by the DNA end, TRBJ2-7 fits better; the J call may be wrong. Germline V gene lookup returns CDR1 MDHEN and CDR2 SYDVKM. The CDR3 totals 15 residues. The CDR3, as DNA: TGTGCCAGCAGTTTCTACCGGGACTATTCCTACGAGCAGTACTTC. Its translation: CASSFYRDYSYEQYF.

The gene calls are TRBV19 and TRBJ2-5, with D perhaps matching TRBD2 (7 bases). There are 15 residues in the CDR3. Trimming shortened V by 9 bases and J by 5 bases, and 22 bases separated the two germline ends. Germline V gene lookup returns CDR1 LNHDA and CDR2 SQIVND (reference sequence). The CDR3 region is CASRDRKRGGETQYF. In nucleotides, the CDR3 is TGTGCCAGCCGAGACCGGAAAAGGGGGGGGGAGACCCAGTACTTC.

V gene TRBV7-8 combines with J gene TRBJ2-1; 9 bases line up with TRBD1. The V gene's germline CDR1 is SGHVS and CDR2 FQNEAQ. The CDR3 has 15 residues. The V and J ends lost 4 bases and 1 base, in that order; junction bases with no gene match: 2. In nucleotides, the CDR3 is TGTGCCAGCAGCTACGGGACAGGGTCCTACAATGAGCAGTTCTTC. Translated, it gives CASSYGTGSYNEQFF.

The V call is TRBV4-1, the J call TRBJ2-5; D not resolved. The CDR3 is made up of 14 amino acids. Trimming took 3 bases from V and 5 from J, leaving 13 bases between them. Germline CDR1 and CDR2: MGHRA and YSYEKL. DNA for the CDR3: TGCGCCAGCAGCCAGGAAAACCTAGGGGAGACCCAGTACTTC. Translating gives CASSQENLGETQYF.

The CDR3 DNA reads TGTGCCAGCAGTTTGCCCGGTGGGGGGACTCCTCTTGGCTACGAGCAGTACTTC. This encodes CASSLPGGGTPLGYEQYF. The chain employs TRBV5-4 and TRBJ2-7; the D gene is possibly TRBD2 (6 bases). Germline values: CDR1 SGHNT, CDR2 YYREEE (reference sequence). V lost 5 bases, J lost 3 bases, and 27 bases lay in between. The CDR3 runs to 18 residues.

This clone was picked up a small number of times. The CDR3 DNA sequence: TGTGCCAGCAGTGATGGAATAAACATTCAGTACTTC. This codes for CASSDGINIQYF. The chain has TRBV2 and TRBJ2-4, with no clear D. Trimming took 3 bases from V and 6 from J, leaving 6 bases between them. The CDR3 is made up of 12 amino acids. Germline CDR1 reads SNHLY; CDR2 reads FYNNEI.

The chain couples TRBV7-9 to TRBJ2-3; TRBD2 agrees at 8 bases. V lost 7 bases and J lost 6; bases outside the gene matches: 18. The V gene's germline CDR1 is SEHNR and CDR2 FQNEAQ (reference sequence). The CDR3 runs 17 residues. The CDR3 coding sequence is TGTGCCAGCAACCCGGCCCCCTTGGGACTAGTATATGATACGCAGTATTTT. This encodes CASNPAPLGLVYDTQYF.

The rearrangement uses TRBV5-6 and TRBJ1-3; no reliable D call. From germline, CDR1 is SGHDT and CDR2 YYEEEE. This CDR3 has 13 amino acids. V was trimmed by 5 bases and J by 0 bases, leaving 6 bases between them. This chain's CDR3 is CASRPYSGNTIYF. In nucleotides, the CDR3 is TGTGCCAGCAGGCCGTACTCTGGAAACACCATATATTTT.

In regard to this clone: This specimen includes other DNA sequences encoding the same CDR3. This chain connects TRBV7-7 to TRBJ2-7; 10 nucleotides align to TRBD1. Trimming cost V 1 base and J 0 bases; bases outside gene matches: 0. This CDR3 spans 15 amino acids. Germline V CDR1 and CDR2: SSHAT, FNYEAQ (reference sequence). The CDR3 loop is CASSLGDRGSYEQYF. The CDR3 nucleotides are TGTGCCAGCAGCTTAGGGGACAGGGGCTCCTACGAGCAGTACTTC. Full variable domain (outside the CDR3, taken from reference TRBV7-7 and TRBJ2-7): GAGVSQSPRYKVTKRGQDVTLRCDPISSHATLYWYQQALGQGPEFLTYFNYEAQPDKSGLPSDRFSAERPEGSISTLTIQRTEQRDSAMYRCASSLGDRGSYEQYFGPGTRLTVT.

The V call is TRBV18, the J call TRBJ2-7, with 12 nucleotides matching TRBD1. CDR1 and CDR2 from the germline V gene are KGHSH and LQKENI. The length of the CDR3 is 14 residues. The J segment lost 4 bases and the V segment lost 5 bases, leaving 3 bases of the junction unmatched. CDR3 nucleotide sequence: TGTGCCAGCTCAGAGGGACAGGGGGCATACGAGCAGTACTTC. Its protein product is CASSEGQGAYEQYF.

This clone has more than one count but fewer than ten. The CDR3 bases are TGCAGCGTGTCCCTAGCGGGGGAGCCTCTCGGGCAGTACTTC. Its protein product is CSVSLAGEPLGQYF. The chain joins TRBV29-1 to TRBJ2-7; the match to TRBD2 covers 10 bases. Germline loops: CDR1 SQVTM, CDR2 ANQGSEA. Germline trimming cut 6 bases from V and 9 bases from J; bases unmatched to any gene: 14. This CDR3 contains 14 residues.

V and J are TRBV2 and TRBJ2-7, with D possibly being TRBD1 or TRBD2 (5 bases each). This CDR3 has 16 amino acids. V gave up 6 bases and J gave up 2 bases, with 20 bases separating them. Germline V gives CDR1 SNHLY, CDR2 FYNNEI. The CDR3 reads CASRGPRQRDPYEQYF. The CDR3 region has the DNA TGTGCCAGCAGGGGGCCGAGACAGAGGGACCCCTACGAGCAGTACTTC. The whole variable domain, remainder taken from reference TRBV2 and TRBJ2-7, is EPEVTQTPSHQVTQMGQEVILRCVPISNHLYFYWYRQILGQKVEFLVSFYNNEISEKSEIFDDQFSVERPDGSNFTLKIRSTKLEDSAMYFCASRGPRQRDPYEQYFGPGTRLTVT.